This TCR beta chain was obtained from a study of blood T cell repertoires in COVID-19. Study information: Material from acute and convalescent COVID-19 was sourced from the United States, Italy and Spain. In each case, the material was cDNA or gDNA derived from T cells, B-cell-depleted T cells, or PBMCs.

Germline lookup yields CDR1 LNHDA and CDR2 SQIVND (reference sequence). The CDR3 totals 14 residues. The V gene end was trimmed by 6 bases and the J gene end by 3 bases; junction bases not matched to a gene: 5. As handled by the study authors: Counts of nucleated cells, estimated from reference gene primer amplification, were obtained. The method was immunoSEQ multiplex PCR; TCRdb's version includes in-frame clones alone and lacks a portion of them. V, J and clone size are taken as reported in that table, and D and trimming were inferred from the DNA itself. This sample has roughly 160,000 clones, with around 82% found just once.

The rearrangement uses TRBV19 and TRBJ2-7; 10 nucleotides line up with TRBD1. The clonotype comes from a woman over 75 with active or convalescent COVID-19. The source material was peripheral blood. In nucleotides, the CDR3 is TGTGCCAGTAGCCCCCGGACAGGGGGCTACGAGCAGTACTTC. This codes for CASSPRTGGYEQYF. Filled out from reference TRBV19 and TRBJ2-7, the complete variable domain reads DGGITQSPKYLFRKEGQNVTLSCEQNLNHDAMYWYRQDPGQGLRLIYYSQIVNDFQKGDIAEGYSVSREKKESFPLTVTSAQKNPTAFYLCASSPRTGGYEQYFGPGTRLTVT.